The 16 T cell receptor beta chains given below trace back to one sample, sequenced in a study of T-cell memory formation after mild COVID-19. TCRdb re-derived calls from the 5' RACE reads in MiXCR, one entry per CDR3 protein. The sample lists 100,000 to 140,000 distinct CDR3 sequences, over 13% occurring once. The specimen was PBMCs or a T cell subset sorted from them (not recorded which). Receptor source: a man in his late teens or twenties who had mild COVID-19 (a few samples of this study predate the infection). Cell type and time point are not known.

This clonotype was counted a few times. This chain links TRBV5-4 with TRBJ2-7; D is ambiguous. Germline CDR1 is SGHNT and CDR2 is YYREEE (reference sequence). V gave up 4 bases and J gave up 1 base, with 12 bases separating them. The CDR3 extends over 14 amino acids. CDR3 region: CASSLGVGSYEQYV. CDR3 bases: TGTGCCAGCAGCCTTGGGGTGGGGTCCTACGAGCAGTACGTC.

The sample holds one count of this clonotype. The V call is TRBV7-2, the J call TRBJ1-5; 11 bases agree with TRBD1. Germline lookup yields CDR1 SGHTA and CDR2 FQGNSA. J lost 5 bases, V lost 5 bases, and 8 bases had no gene match. CDR3 length equals 16 residues. Here the CDR3 reads CASSAEDRGRHQPQHF. Here the CDR3 DNA reads TGTGCCAGCAGCGCGGAGGACAGGGGGCGGCATCAGCCCCAGCATTTT.

The chain combines TRBV10-1 with TRBJ2-6; D is unresolved. CDR1 WNHNN and CDR2 SYGVQD come from the germline V gene (reference sequence). Trimming cost V 7 bases and J 0 bases, with 13 bases left between them. The CDR3 consists of 16 residues. The CDR3 DNA reads as TGCGCCAGCAACCCTGTTGTGTACTCTGGGGCCAACGTCCTGACTTTC. It is translated as CASNPVVYSGANVLTF.

This clonotype has more than one count but fewer than ten. The chain links TRBV7-9 to TRBJ1-6, with D maybe TRBD1 (6 bases). V was shortened by 5 bases and J by 10 bases, with 15 bases between the two germline ends. The CDR3 is 14 residues long. Germline assignment: CDR1 SEHNR and CDR2 FQNEAQ (reference sequence). CDR3 amino acids: CASSPSGGRSPLHF. The DNA of the CDR3 is TGTGCCAGCAGCCCGTCCGGGGGCAGGTCACCCCTCCACTTT.

The V and J genes are TRBV5-1 and TRBJ1-6; the match to TRBD1 covers 7 bases. The CDR3 runs to 13 residues. Trimming cost V 8 bases and J 9 bases; bases outside gene matches: 8. Germline assignment: CDR1 SGHRS and CDR2 YFSETQ. DNA for the CDR3: TGCGCCAGTACTGCCGGGACAGCTTCACCCCTCCACTTT. The encoded protein is CASTAGTASPLHF.

The chain recombines TRBV9 with TRBJ2-3; perhaps TRBD1 as D (6 bases). CDR1 is SGDLS, CDR2 YYNGEE, per germline. This CDR3 has 15 amino acids. V gave up 2 bases and J gave up 4 bases, with 14 bases separating them. The CDR3 sequence is CASSVGASQADTQYF. CDR3 coding DNA: TGTGCCAGCAGCGTGGGGGCTTCTCAGGCAGATACGCAGTATTTT.

The genes are TRBV4-1 and TRBJ2-1; possibly TRBD2 for D (6 bases). The ends were cut back, 4 bases at V and 5 bases at J, with 15 bases in the middle. Germline V gene sequence: CDR1 MGHRA, CDR2 YSYEKL. The CDR3 runs to 15 residues. The CDR3 region is CASSLGLFGHNEQFF. As DNA, the CDR3 is TGCGCCAGCAGCCTCGGACTATTTGGCCACAATGAGCAGTTCTTC.

This clonotype was observed a handful of times. V is TRBV20-1 and J is TRBJ2-3, with 10 positions matching TRBD2. Unmatched junction bases numbered 8, after V lost 4 bases and J lost 7 bases. The germline CDR1 and CDR2 sequences are DFQATT and SNEGSKA (reference sequence). This CDR3 region has 14 residues. The CDR3 nucleotides are TGCAGTGCTACGGGACTAGCGAGTGCAAATACGCAGTATTTT. The encoded protein is CSATGLASANTQYF.

The chain joins TRBV6-5 to TRBJ1-2, with D perhaps TRBD1 (5 bases). The CDR3 runs 17 residues. Germline CDR1 MNHEY, CDR2 SVGAGI. Trimming took 0 bases from V and 4 from J, leaving 18 bases between them. DNA of the CDR3: TGTGCCAGCAGTTACTCTGAGGCGAACAGGTTCTTCTATGGCTACACCTTC. Translated, it gives CASSYSEANRFFYGYTF.

There are a few counts of this clonotype. The chain joins TRBV27 to TRBJ2-7, with a tentative D call TRBD1 (5 bases). The V gene's germline CDR1 is MNHEY and CDR2 SMNVEV (reference sequence). The V end was cut by 4 bases, the J end by 3 bases, with 13 bases between. CDR3 length: 14 residues. CDR3 coding DNA: TGTGCCAGCAGTTCGTCGACAGAGTTCTACGAGCAGTACTTC. Residues: CASSSSTEFYEQYF.

The chain recombines TRBV9 with TRBJ2-5; TRBD2 matches 9 bases. Germline V CDR1 and CDR2: SGDLS, YYNGEE. V lost 3 bases to trimming and J lost 5 bases; unmatched junction nucleotides: 8. CDR3 length: 15 amino acids. The CDR3: CASSGGGGALETQYF. DNA for the CDR3: TGTGCCAGCAGCGGGGGCGGGGGGGCCCTGGAGACCCAGTACTTC.

Ten or more counts support this clonotype. This sequence joins TRBV27 and TRBJ2-1; 14 bases agree with TRBD2. CDR1 MNHEY and CDR2 SMNVEV come from the germline V gene (reference sequence). Germline trimming cut 4 bases from V and 10 bases from J; bases unmatched to any gene: 6. CDR3 size: 15 residues. CDR3 sequence (DNA): TGTGCCAGCAGTTCGGGGACTAGCGGGGGCGGGGAGCAGTTCTTC. It yields the protein CASSSGTSGGGEQFF.

This clonotype appeared many times. This rearrangement joins TRBV4-3 to TRBJ1-2, with 7 bases fitting TRBD1. Per germline, CDR1 LGHNA and CDR2 YSLEER. CDR3 length equals 14 residues. With V trimmed by 4 bases and J by 6 bases, 8 bases remained unmatched. CDR3 sequence: CASSPKGTVDGYTF. The CDR3 DNA sequence: TGCGCCAGCAGCCCCAAGGGGACAGTCGATGGCTACACCTTC.

V and J are TRBV7-2 and TRBJ2-1, with 10 bases lining up with TRBD2. Trimming at V came to 5 bases and at J to 8 bases, leaving 15 bases not matched to a gene. Germline CDR1 is SGHTA and CDR2 is FQGNSA. The CDR3 is 17 amino acids. The CDR3 reads CASSALGAGGPRDEQFF. The CDR3, as DNA: TGTGCCAGCAGCGCCTTGGGAGCGGGGGGGCCCAGGGATGAGCAGTTCTTC.

In this sample, this clonotype turned up a few times. The germline gene is not matched at one end of the junction; a read error may be the cause. The V gene is TRBV7-2, the J gene TRBJ2-3; tentative D call: TRBD1 (6 bases). The germline CDR1 and CDR2 sequences are SGHTA and FQGNSA. The CDR3 is 13 residues long. The DNA of the CDR3 is TGTGCAAGCAGGGCAGGGGGCACAGATACGCAGTATTTT. Translating it yields CASRAGGTDTQYF.

The CDR3 bases are TGTGCCAGTAGTCCCGGGTGGGACATTCAGTACTTC. Translation gives CASSPGWDIQYF. The rearrangement uses TRBV19 and TRBJ2-4, with no clear D. The CDR3 has 12 residues. Germline CDR1 is LNHDA and CDR2 is SQIVND (reference sequence). V gave up 5 bases and J gave up 8 bases, with 10 bases separating them.